This TCR beta chain was profiled in a study of Ad26.COV2.S vaccination and SARS-CoV-2 variants. Study observations and caveats: Vaccinees and placebo recipients showed similar non-spike TCR breadth. Breadth and depth estimates from TCRs may understate total T cell responses.

Worth noting for this clone: Its antigen is not identified.

This CDR3 is built from 15 residues. Trimming removed 0 bases from V and 0 bases from J; junction bases left unmatched: 0. The germline CDR1 and CDR2 sequences are MNHEY and SVGAGI. The protocol was immunoSEQ multiplex PCR, while the TCRdb copy is restricted to in-frame clones and leaves out a portion. The table includes 300,000 to 400,000 clones, about 90% detected once. The V call is TRBV6-5, the J call TRBJ2-5, with 8 bases identical to TRBD2. Sequenced material: peripheral blood, taken after recovery from COVID-19. This receptor was obtained from a human donor who had recovered from COVID-19. The CDR3 bases are TGTGCCAGCAGTTACTCTAGCGGGGACCAAGAGACCCAGTACTTC. Protein: CASSYSSGDQETQYF.